This TCR beta chain was recovered during a study of blood T cell repertoires in COVID-19. As for the study in general: Samples taken during acute and convalescent COVID-19 were collected in the United States, Italy and Spain.

In the authors' methods: The authors estimated nucleated cell counts from reference gene primer amplification. Only in-frame clones appear in the TCRdb table, and some are missing; sequencing was by immunoSEQ multiplex PCR. The D gene and trimming were derived from the DNA, and the V and J assignments and clone size from that table. This sample yields roughly 35,000 clones, of which around 80% are seen a single time; over 15% belongs to the top ten. This clone was observed a handful of times. V shed 1 base and J 0 bases; nucleotides not matched to a gene: 11. Germline CDR1 and CDR2: ENHRY and SYGVKD. The CDR3 has 20 residues.

The specimen sequenced was peripheral blood. The TCR was taken from a man between 65 and 85 years old with acute or convalescent COVID-19. The chain uses TRBV10-3 and TRBJ1-6, with TRBD1 matching over 8 bases. DNA of the CDR3: TGTGCCATCAGTGAGTATGAGGACAGGGTAAGGGGCTCCTATAATTCACCCCTCCACTTT. Amino acids: CAISEYEDRVRGSYNSPLHF.